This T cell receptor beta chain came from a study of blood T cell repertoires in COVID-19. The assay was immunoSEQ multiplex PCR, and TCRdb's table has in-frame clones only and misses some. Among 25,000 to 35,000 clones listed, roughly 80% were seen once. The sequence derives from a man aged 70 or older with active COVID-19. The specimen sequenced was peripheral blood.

Here the CDR3 reads CAWSRGGNREKLFF. The CDR3 nucleotides read TGTGCCTGGAGTCGGGGTGGGAACCGTGAAAAACTGTTTTTT. This rearrangement joins TRBV30 to TRBJ1-4, with no clear D. This CDR3 has 14 amino acids. The germline V gene encodes CDR1 GTSNPN and CDR2 SVGIG (reference sequence). V was shortened by 2 bases and J by 7 bases, with 14 bases between the two germline ends.